Listed below are T cell receptor beta chains from one sample, sequenced in a study of glioma-infiltrating T cells after dendritic cell vaccination. Clones were sequenced by immunoSEQ multiplex PCR, and TCRdb holds only the in-frame ones, with some missing. Of under 100,000 clones in the sample, about 84% are singletons; the top ten hold around 2.9%. The input for sequencing was blood, taken before dendritic cell vaccination. The receptors were gathered from a human donor with glioblastoma. The CDR3 runs from the conserved cysteine through the conserved F or W. The D gene is left open where the match is weak. The size of a clone is reported for some rows only, either as once, few or many, or as a class for expanded clones.

cdr3_nt: TGTGCCAGCAGCGTAATGGCAGGGAATGATTCACCCCTCCACTTT
cdr3_aa: CASSVMAGNDSPLHF
d_call: -
j_call: TRBJ1-6
clone_size: -
v_call: TRBV9

cdr3_nt: TGCGCCAGCAGGCCCTACAAAGGGGCTGAAGCTTTCTTT
cdr3_aa: CASRPYKGAEAFF
d_call: -
j_call: TRBJ1-1
clone_size: few
v_call: TRBV10-2

cdr3_nt: TGTGCCAGCAGTGAAACCCAGGACAGCGAGCAGTACTTC
cdr3_aa: CASSETQDSEQYF
d_call: -
j_call: TRBJ2-7
clone_size: few
v_call: TRBV2

cdr3_nt: TGTGCCAGCAGCCCGACGGGGGTCGGGGGGCAAGGAAACACCATATATTTT
cdr3_aa: CASSPTGVGGQGNTIYF
d_call: -
j_call: TRBJ1-3
clone_size: -
v_call: TRBV7-9

cdr3_nt: TGTGCCAGCAGCCCCCGACAGGGCGGGTCCTACGAGCAGTACTTC
cdr3_aa: CASSPRQGGSYEQYF
d_call: TRBD1
j_call: TRBJ2-7
clone_size: once
v_call: TRBV7-6

cdr3_nt: TGCGCCAGCAGTTTACAGGGGCAAGAGACCCAGTACTTC
cdr3_aa: CASSLQGQETQYF
d_call: TRBD1
j_call: TRBJ2-5
clone_size: -
v_call: TRBV5-1

cdr3_nt: TGTGCCAGTAGTATTTGGGGCGACCGCTCCTACAATGAGCAGTTCTTC
cdr3_aa: CASSIWGDRSYNEQFF
d_call: -
j_call: TRBJ2-1
clone_size: -
v_call: TRBV19

cdr3_nt: TGTGCCAGCAGCTTAGATGCAGGGGGCAGTCAGCCCCAGCATTTT
cdr3_aa: CASSLDAGGSQPQHF
d_call: TRBD1
j_call: TRBJ1-5
clone_size: few
v_call: TRBV7-2

cdr3_nt: TGTGCCAGCAGCCCGATAGGCGGGGGGGCCTCAGATACGCAGTATTTT
cdr3_aa: CASSPIGGGASDTQYF
d_call: TRBD2
j_call: TRBJ2-3
clone_size: once
v_call: TRBV9

cdr3_nt: TGTGCCAGCAGTTCGGACTATGGAGGCTACACCTTC
cdr3_aa: CASSSDYGGYTF
d_call: -
j_call: TRBJ1-2
clone_size: -
v_call: TRBV6-1

cdr3_nt: TGTGCCAGTAGTACCTCCGATCTAGCGGGGGCACACAATGAGCAGTTCTTC
cdr3_aa: CASSTSDLAGAHNEQFF
d_call: TRBD2
j_call: TRBJ2-1
clone_size: -
v_call: TRBV19

cdr3_nt: TGTGCCAGCAGCTCTGGACCAGGGGCCCAGTACTTC
cdr3_aa: CASSSGPGAQYF
d_call: -
j_call: TRBJ2-5
clone_size: -
v_call: TRBV7-2

cdr3_nt: TGTGCCAGCAGCTTAGTAGTCGGACAGGGGGCGCGGGAGACCCAGTACTTC
cdr3_aa: CASSLVVGQGARETQYF
d_call: TRBD1
j_call: TRBJ2-5
clone_size: -
v_call: TRBV7-8

cdr3_nt: TGTGCCAGCAGCCGCGGACAGGGCGGGGAGCAGTACTTT
cdr3_aa: CASSRGQGGEQYF
d_call: TRBD1
j_call: TRBJ2-7
clone_size: few
v_call: TRBV2

cdr3_nt: TGTGCCACGGGGGGATATGGCTACACCTTC
cdr3_aa: CATGGYGYTF
d_call: -
j_call: TRBJ1-2
clone_size: -
v_call: TRBV19

cdr3_nt: TGTGCCAGCAGCCAGGGTCAGGGGGTCAACTATGGCTACACCTTC
cdr3_aa: CASSQGQGVNYGYTF
d_call: TRBD1
j_call: TRBJ1-2
clone_size: -
v_call: TRBV14

cdr3_nt: TGTGCCAGCACCTTCGGGGGAGCCAACTATGGCTACACCTTC
cdr3_aa: CASTFGGANYGYTF
d_call: -
j_call: TRBJ1-2
clone_size: -
v_call: TRBV6-5

cdr3_nt: TGTGCCATCAACACCGGGACAGGAGATTACGAGCAGTACTTC
cdr3_aa: CAINTGTGDYEQYF
d_call: TRBD1
j_call: TRBJ2-7
clone_size: -
v_call: TRBV10-3

cdr3_nt: TGTGCCACCAGCAGAAGGGACAGGGATAATGAAAAACTGTTTTTT
cdr3_aa: CATSRRDRDNEKLFF
d_call: TRBD1
j_call: TRBJ1-4
clone_size: -
v_call: TRBV15

cdr3_nt: TGCGCCAGCTCAGACTACAATGAGCAGTTCTTC
cdr3_aa: CASSDYNEQFF
d_call: -
j_call: TRBJ2-1
clone_size: -
v_call: TRBV5-1

cdr3_nt: TGTGCCACCTTCAGGGTAGATACGCAGTATTTT
cdr3_aa: CATFRVDTQYF
d_call: -
j_call: TRBJ2-3
clone_size: once
v_call: TRBV6-5

cdr3_nt: TGTGCCAGCAGGACAGACCCTGGAAACACCATATATTTT
cdr3_aa: CASRTDPGNTIYF
d_call: -
j_call: TRBJ1-3
clone_size: few
v_call: TRBV11-3

cdr3_nt: TGTGCCAGCAGCTTAGGGGCATCCTACGAGCAGTACTTC
cdr3_aa: CASSLGASYEQYF
d_call: -
j_call: TRBJ2-7
clone_size: -
v_call: TRBV7-2

cdr3_nt: TGTGCCAGCAGCTCCCAGGGGGCTGGGGAGCAGTACTTC
cdr3_aa: CASSSQGAGEQYF
d_call: TRBD1
j_call: TRBJ2-7
clone_size: -
v_call: TRBV11-1

cdr3_nt: TGTGCCAGCTCACCACCAAGCGTCTACGAGCAGTACTTC
cdr3_aa: CASSPPSVYEQYF
d_call: -
j_call: TRBJ2-7
clone_size: -
v_call: TRBV18